The rows below give T cell receptor beta chains drawn from one sample of a study of response to subunit inactivated influenza vaccine. TCRdb independently ran MiXCR on the RT-PCR reads; one entry per CDR3 protein. Of 650,000 to 700,000 distinct CDR3 sequences listed, 15% to 18% were seen once; the top ten hold around a tenth. This specimen consisted of PBMCs from blood, obtained roughly 13 days after vaccination. The receptors here all came from a man in his fifties or sixties who received an inactivated influenza vaccine. The CDR3 runs from the conserved cysteine through the conserved F or W. Each record gives: V gene, J gene, clone size, CDR3 length, D gene, CDR3 DNA, CDR3 protein. A D gene is named only where the DNA matches it firmly. Not all rows give a size; the values are once, few, many and, for expanded clones, a class.

>TRBV28|TRBJ1-2|.|13|.
TGTGCCAGCAGTCTGGGTCCGTCCCAAAGCTACACCTTC
CASSLGPSQSYTF
>TRBV7-9|TRBJ2-1|.|17|TRBD2
TGTGCCAGCAGCTCCGGACTAGTCCAAAGAGGCTACAATGAGCAGTTCTTC
CASSSGLVQRGYNEQFF
>TRBV5-6|TRBJ2-3|.|14|.
TGTGCCAGCAGCTTGGGGACAGCGTTATATACGCAGTATTTT
CASSLGTALYTQYF
>TRBV20-1|TRBJ2-7|.|13|TRBD2
TGCAGTGCTAGAGTACTAGCGGGAGGGGAGCAGTACTTC
CSARVLAGGEQYF
>TRBV12-3/TRBV12-4|TRBJ2-6|few|14|.
TGTGCCAGCAGTAACTCCCCCGGGGCCAACGTCCTGACTTTC
CASSNSPGANVLTF
>TRBV20-1|TRBJ2-7|few|17|TRBD2
TGCAGTGCTAGAACATCTCACCGGGACTACTTTAATAGGGAGCAGTACTTC
CSARTSHRDYFNREQYF
>TRBV30|TRBJ2-3|.|11|.
TGTGCTAGGGGGGGCACAGATACGCAGTATTTT
CARGGTDTQYF
>TRBV6-1|TRBJ2-1|.|13|.
TGTGCCAGCAAGTCCCCCCTCTACAATGAGCAGTTCTTC
CASKSPLYNEQFF
>TRBV2|TRBJ1-1|.|16|TRBD1
TGTGCCAGCCACAGGGGGCGACTTACGACGAACACTGAAGCTTTCTTT
CASHRGRLTTNTEAFF
>TRBV10-2|TRBJ2-5|.|14|TRBD2
TGCGCCAGCAGAAGACTAGCGGGGGAAGAGACCCAGTACTTC
CASRRLAGEETQYF
>TRBV5-6|TRBJ1-2|.|13|.
TGTGCCAGCAGCTTAGAACCTTACTATGGCTACACCTTC
CASSLEPYYGYTF
>TRBV27|TRBJ2-1|few|15|TRBD2
TGTGCCAGCAGAGCCGGGACTACCTACTACAATGAGCAGTTCTTC
CASRAGTTYYNEQFF
>TRBV6-5|TRBJ1-4|.|15|.
TGTGCCAGCAGTTACAATGACCGAAGGAGTGAAAAACTGTTTTTT
CASSYNDRRSEKLFF
>TRBV10-3|TRBJ2-1|.|17|TRBD2
TGTGCCATCAGTGTAAAAGGAGTGGCGGGGGGGCCCTATGAGCAGTTCTTC
CAISVKGVAGGPYEQFF
>TRBV28|TRBJ2-1|few|15|TRBD2
TGTGCCAGCAGCCGCTCCGGACTAGCTTACAATGAGCAGTTCTTC
CASSRSGLAYNEQFF
>TRBV15|TRBJ2-2|.|15|.
TGTGCCACCAGCAGAGGCGGGGCAGGCGCCGGGGAGCTGTTTTTT
CATSRGGAGAGELFF
>TRBV18|TRBJ1-5|many|18|.
TGTGCCAGCTCATCGAGAGGGTTGCAGGACCGTGGCAATCAGCCCCAGCATTTT
CASSSRGLQDRGNQPQHF
>TRBV4-1|TRBJ1-5|.|16|.
TGCGCCAGCAGCCAACCGACAGGCCGGGATGGTGGGCCCCAGCATTTT
CASSQPTGRDGGPQHF
>TRBV24-1|TRBJ2-1|few|11|TRBD2
TGTGCCACCAGTGAGCGGGGGGATTGGTTCTTC
CATSERGDWFF
>TRBV29-1|TRBJ2-7|many|13|.
TGCAGCGTTGAAGACAGGGGTTCCTACGAGCAGTACTTC
CSVEDRGSYEQYF
>TRBV14|TRBJ2-2|few|14|.
TGTGCCAGCAGCCAAGATCCGGACACCGGGGAGCTGTTTTTT
CASSQDPDTGELFF
>TRBV6-1|TRBJ2-1|few|14|.
TGTGCCAGCAGTGGGCGTAGCTTTTACAATGAGCAGTTCTTC
CASSGRSFYNEQFF
>TRBV29-1|TRBJ1-2|.|15|.
TGCAGCGTTGGGGGACTGAGAGACCGAAACTATGGCTACACCTTC
CSVGGLRDRNYGYTF
>TRBV7-2|TRBJ1-1|few|14|.
TGTGCCAGCAGCCAACAGGCATTGAACACTGAAGCTTTCTTT
CASSQQALNTEAFF
>TRBV20-1|TRBJ2-7|few|14|TRBD1
TGCAGTGCTAGTCGGGACAGGGAGCCCTACGAGCAGTACTTC
CSASRDREPYEQYF
>TRBV5-1|TRBJ2-3|.|15|.
TGCGCCAGCAGCTTGGTGGCTAGGGACACAGATACGCAGTATTTT
CASSLVARDTDTQYF
>TRBV28|TRBJ2-1|.|14|TRBD1
TGTGCCAGTTGGTTAGGGGGCACCAACAATGAGCAGTTCTTC
CASWLGGTNNEQFF
>TRBV24-1|TRBJ2-3|few|16|TRBD2
TGTGCCACCAGTGATTGGACTAGCGGGAGGGCAGATACGCAGTATTTT
CATSDWTSGRADTQYF
>TRBV24-1|TRBJ2-2|few|14|TRBD1
TGTGCCACCAAGGGGACAGCGAACACCGGGGAGCTGTTTTTT
CATKGTANTGELFF
>TRBV12-3/TRBV12-4|TRBJ1-5|few|14|.
TGTGCCAGCAGTTTAGTCGCCAGCAATCAGCCCCAGCATTTT
CASSLVASNQPQHF
>TRBV6-5|TRBJ2-1|.|15|TRBD2
TGTGCCAGCAGTTTTCGCGGGGGGGCGGTCAATGAGCAGTTCTTC
CASSFRGGAVNEQFF
>TRBV20-1|TRBJ2-7|few|14|TRBD1
TGCAGTGCTAGAGGGGCAGGGGGCCGCTACGAGCAGTACTTC
CSARGAGGRYEQYF
>TRBV12-3/TRBV12-4|TRBJ2-2|.|12|.
TGTGCCAGCGAGCTAGCGACCGGGGAGCTGTTTTTT
CASELATGELFF
>TRBV9|TRBJ2-1|.|15|TRBD2
TGTGCCAGCAGCGCGACTAGCGGGAGAGGGGATGAGCAGTTCTTC
CASSATSGRGDEQFF
>TRBV25-1|TRBJ2-7|few|13|.
TGTGCCAGCAGCCGGGACGGAGGATCCGAGCAGTACTTC
CASSRDGGSEQYF
>TRBV9|TRBJ2-7|few|13|.
TGTGCCAGCAGCGAAAGGGATTCCTACGAGCAGTACTTC
CASSERDSYEQYF
>TRBV4-3|TRBJ2-4|few|17|.
TGCGCCAGCAGCCAAAACGTAGGGGGGCCTTCCGGAAACATTCAGTACTTC
CASSQNVGGPSGNIQYF
>TRBV9|TRBJ2-5|few|15|.
TGTGCCAGCAGCGTAGAGGGGACGGCGGAAGAGACCCAGTACTTC
CASSVEGTAEETQYF
>TRBV5-6|TRBJ2-7|few|13|.
TGTGCCAGCAGCTGGACTCTTTCCTACGAGCAGTACTTC
CASSWTLSYEQYF
>TRBV7-9|TRBJ2-1|many|16|TRBD2
TGTGCCAGCAGCCAGCTAGCGGGGGGGCCCGTGGATGAGCAGTTCTTC
CASSQLAGGPVDEQFF
>TRBV15|TRBJ2-2|.|16|TRBD2
TGTGCCACCAGCGCCCGACTAGCGGGAGACACCGGGGAGCTGTTTTTT
CATSARLAGDTGELFF
>TRBV7-9|TRBJ2-5|.|13|TRBD2
TGTGCCAGCAGTTGGACTAGCGTGGAGACCCAGTACTTC
CASSWTSVETQYF
>TRBV10-3|TRBJ2-3|few|13|TRBD2
TGTGCCATTGCCGGGACTACCACAGATACGCAGTATTTT
CAIAGTTTDTQYF
>TRBV5-5|TRBJ2-7|.|14|.
TGTGCCAGCAGCTTGACAGGATCCATCTACGAGCAGTACTTC
CASSLTGSIYEQYF
>TRBV6-5|TRBJ2-2|.|14|.
TGTGCCAGCAGTTATAGGGGCGACACCGGGGAGCTGTTTTTT
CASSYRGDTGELFF
>TRBV4-2|TRBJ2-2|.|16|.
TGTGCCAGCAGCCAAGTTGGCCTGGGAAACACCGGGGAGCTGTTTTTT
CASSQVGLGNTGELFF
>TRBV6-1|TRBJ1-1|.|15|.
TGTGCCAGCAGTGAAGAAGGGCTGATAGGCACTGAAGCTTTCTTT
CASSEEGLIGTEAFF
>TRBV30|TRBJ2-3|few|16|TRBD1
TGTGCCTGGAGTTTGGACAGGCAAACTATCACAGATACGCAGTATTTT
CAWSLDRQTITDTQYF
>TRBV5-5|TRBJ1-1|.|14|.
TGTGCCAGCAGCATACAGGGAGGTCGGACTGAAGCTTTCTTT
CASSIQGGRTEAFF
>TRBV30|TRBJ2-7|.|13|.
TGTGCCTGGGAAGAAGGAGGTTGGGGCGAGCAGTACTTC
CAWEEGGWGEQYF
>TRBV4-2|TRBJ2-3|few|16|TRBD2
TGTGCCAGCAGCCCTAGCCTAGCGGCGAGCACAGATACGCAGTATTTT
CASSPSLAASTDTQYF